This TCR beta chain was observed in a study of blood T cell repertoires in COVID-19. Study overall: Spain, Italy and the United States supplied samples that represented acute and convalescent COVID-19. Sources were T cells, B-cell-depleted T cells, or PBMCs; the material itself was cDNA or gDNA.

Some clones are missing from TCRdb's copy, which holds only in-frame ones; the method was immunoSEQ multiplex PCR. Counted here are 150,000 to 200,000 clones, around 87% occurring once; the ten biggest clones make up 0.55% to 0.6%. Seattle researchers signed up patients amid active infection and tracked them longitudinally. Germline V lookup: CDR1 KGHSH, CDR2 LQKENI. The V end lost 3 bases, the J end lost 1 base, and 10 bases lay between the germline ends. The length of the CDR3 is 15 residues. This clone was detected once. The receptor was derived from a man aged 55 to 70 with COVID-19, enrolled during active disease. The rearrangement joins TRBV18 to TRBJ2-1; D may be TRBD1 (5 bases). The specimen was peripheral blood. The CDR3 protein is CASSPSGNSYNEQFF. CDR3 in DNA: TGTGCCAGCTCACCTTCAGGGAATTCCTACAATGAGCAGTTCTTC.